What follows are 21 T cell receptor beta chains derived from one specimen sequenced in a study of graft-versus-host responses after intestinal transplantation. Using immunoSEQ multiplex PCR, the repertoire was profiled, and TCRdb retains in-frame clones only, with some absent. The sample yields 60,000 or so clones, 91% seen once. The material was PBMCs, obtained about 120 days after intestinal transplantation. The source is a human patient who received an intestinal transplant, so some T cells may come from the graft donor.

This clone was observed once. The DNA of the CDR3 is TGTGCCAGCAGTGCCCCCCCCGGACAGGGCCACTACGAGCAGTACTTC. It is translated as CASSAPPGQGHYEQYF. The V gene is TRBV6-1, the J gene TRBJ2-7, with 8 bases matching TRBD1. The germline V gene encodes CDR1 MNHNS and CDR2 SASEGT. The CDR3 sequence is 16 residues long. V was pared by 4 bases and J by 3 bases, with 11 bases of the junction left unmatched.

The chain joins TRBV19 to TRBJ2-1, with a possible D match to TRBD2 (6 bases). The CDR3 is made up of 15 amino acids. Germline CDR1 and CDR2: LNHDA and SQIVND (reference sequence). V gave up 6 bases and J gave up 0 bases, with 12 bases separating them. CDR3 DNA sequence: TGTGCCAGTAGCTGCGGGGTTAGCTCCTACAATGAGCAGTTCTTC. Translated, it gives CASSCGVSSYNEQFF.

A note on this clone: At one of its ends the junction is not consistent with the germline gene, which may arise from a read error. CDR3 region: CASSPDPLYNEQFF. Here the CDR3 DNA reads TGTGCTAGCAGCCCGGACCCTCTCTACAATGAGCAGTTCTTC. V and J are TRBV7-7 and TRBJ2-1, with unresolved D. The germline V gene has CDR1 SSHAT and CDR2 FNYEAQ (reference sequence). This CDR3 region has 14 residues.

The genes are TRBV11-2 and TRBJ2-3; TRBD2 agrees at 10 bases. The V and J ends lost 7 bases and 10 bases, in that order; junction bases with no gene match: 8. Germline values: CDR1 SGHAT, CDR2 FQNNGV. This CDR3 contains 13 residues. The chain's CDR3 is CASKRGGLWAQYF. The CDR3 bases are TGTGCCAGCAAGCGGGGGGGCCTTTGGGCGCAGTATTTT. Drawing the rest from reference TRBV11-2 and TRBJ2-3, the complete variable domain is EAGVAQSPRYKIIEKRQSVAFWCNPISGHATLYWYQQILGQGPKLLIQFQNNGVVDDSQLPKDRFSAERLKGVDSTLKIQPAKLEDSAVYLCASKRGGLWAQYFGPGTRLTVL.

The chain joins TRBV19 to TRBJ1-2; D call uncertain. Trimming removed 5 bases from V and 3 bases from J, with 13 bases in between. The CDR3 has 14 amino acids. Germline CDR1 is LNHDA and CDR2 is SQIVND (reference sequence). This chain's CDR3 is CASSVRQYDYGYTF. CDR3 nucleotides: TGTGCCAGTAGTGTTAGGCAGTACGACTATGGCTACACCTTC.

The CDR3: CASSAGPEQYF. DNA for the CDR3: TGCGCCAGCAGCGCCGGCCCCGAGCAGTACTTC. The chain uses TRBV4-1 and TRBJ2-7; no reliable D call. CDR3 size: 11 residues. Germline V CDR1 and CDR2: MGHRA, YSYEKL. The ends were cut back, 5 bases at V and 6 bases at J, with 8 bases in the middle.

This clone was seen more than once but under ten times. The rearrangement uses TRBV7-9 and TRBJ2-3; D is unclear. The V and J ends lost 3 bases and 6 bases respectively, with 7 bases between them. The CDR3 contains 12 residues. Germline CDR1 and CDR2: SEHNR and FQNEAQ (reference sequence). The CDR3 spells CASSFGRDTQYF. The CDR3 region has the DNA TGTGCCAGCAGCTTCGGGCGGGATACGCAGTATTTT.

This rearrangement joins TRBV28 to TRBJ2-1; tentatively, D is TRBD2 (7 bases). The CDR3 is 16 residues long. Trimming cost V 2 bases and J 0 bases, with 11 bases left between them. From germline, CDR1 is MDHEN and CDR2 SYDVKM. CDR3 DNA sequence: TGTGCCAGCAGTTTAGGGGGGGCTCGCTCCTACAATGAGCAGTTCTTC. Protein: CASSLGGARSYNEQFF.

This chain links TRBV5-1 with TRBJ2-7; possible D gene TRBD2, 6 bases. This CDR3 comprises 14 residues. Trimming shortened V by 3 bases and J by 9 bases, and 19 bases separated the two germline ends. Germline lookup yields CDR1 SGHRS and CDR2 YFSETQ. The CDR3 loop reads CASSSQVVEGRQYF. In DNA form, the CDR3 reads TGCGCCAGCAGCTCCCAGGTAGTGGAGGGAAGGCAGTACTTC.

The chain recombines TRBV4-1 with TRBJ1-6; no clear D gene. Germline loops: CDR1 MGHRA, CDR2 YSYEKL. CDR3 length: 16 amino acids. Deletions cut 3 bases from V and 1 base from J, with 10 bases between. The CDR3 nucleotides read TGCGCCAGCAGCCAGGGTCACGAGTCCTATAATTCACCCCTCCACTTT. Translation: CASSQGHESYNSPLHF.

The chain uses TRBV5-1 and TRBJ2-1; D is perhaps TRBD1 or TRBD2 (6 bases each). V dropped 1 base and J dropped 6 bases, with 14 bases sitting between them. The V gene's germline CDR1 is SGHRS and CDR2 YFSETQ. CDR3 length: 15 residues. The CDR3 DNA reads TGCGCCAGCAGCTTGTGGGGGGCGGGGTTCAATGAGCAGTTCTTC. Amino acids: CASSLWGAGFNEQFF. Using reference TRBV5-1 and TRBJ2-1 for the parts outside the CDR3, the full variable domain is KAGVTQTPRYLIKTRGQQVTLSCSPISGHRSVSWYQQTPGQGLQFLFEYFSETQRNKGNFPGRFSGRQFSNSRSEMNVSTLELGDSALYLCASSLWGAGFNEQFFGPGTRLTVL.

This clone occurred a few times. This CDR3 is also generated by other DNA sequences in the sample. Here the CDR3 DNA reads TGTGCCAGCAGTGAAGCACAGGGCTCCTACGAGCAGTACTTC. Its protein is CASSEAQGSYEQYF. The V and J genes are TRBV2 and TRBJ2-7; a possible D gene is TRBD1 (6 bases). Germline values: CDR1 SNHLY, CDR2 FYNNEI. The CDR3 is made up of 14 amino acids. Deletions cut 0 bases from V and 0 bases from J, with 6 bases between.

V is TRBV28 and J is TRBJ2-7; no definite D call. Deletions cut 5 bases from V and 4 bases from J, with 6 bases between. The CDR3 consists of 11 residues. In germline, CDR1 is MDHEN, CDR2 SYDVKM. The CDR3 DNA reads as TGTGCCAGCAGTCATAATTACGAGCAGTACTTC. Its translation: CASSHNYEQYF.

The chain has TRBV6-5 and TRBJ2-7; D not resolved. V lost 7 bases to trimming and J lost 0 bases, with 10 bases between them. Germline CDR1 MNHEY, CDR2 SVGAGI. This CDR3 is 13 amino acids long. As DNA, the CDR3 is TGTGCCAGCATAGGCGCCATCTCCTACGAGCAGTACTTC. As protein: CASIGAISYEQYF.

The chain couples TRBV14 to TRBJ2-2; 7 nucleotides match TRBD2. Germline V lookup: CDR1 SGHDN, CDR2 FVKESK. V shed 4 bases, J shed 0 bases, and the junction held 8 bases outside the gene matches. This CDR3 comprises 17 residues. The CDR3 DNA reads TGTGCCAGCAGCCCGCTGAGAGCGGGGACGAACACCGGGGAGCTGTTTTTT. It codes for CASSPLRAGTNTGELFF. Full variable domain (rest looked up from reference TRBV14 and TRBJ2-2): EAGVTQFPSHSVIEKGQTVTLRCDPISGHDNLYWYRRVMGKEIKFLLHFVKESKQDESGMPNNRFLAERTGGTYSTLKVQPAELEDSGVYFCASSPLRAGTNTGELFFGEGSRLTVL.

The chain couples TRBV2 to TRBJ2-7; D call uncertain. Germline loops: CDR1 SNHLY, CDR2 FYNNEI. V shed 0 bases and J shed 4 bases, with 7 bases lying between them. The CDR3 sequence is 13 residues long. CDR3 protein: CASSEAGLYEQYF. The CDR3 nucleotides read TGTGCCAGCAGTGAAGCCGGGCTTTACGAGCAGTACTTC. The whole variable domain, remainder taken from reference TRBV2 and TRBJ2-7, is EPEVTQTPSHQVTQMGQEVILRCVPISNHLYFYWYRQILGQKVEFLVSFYNNEISEKSEIFDDQFSVERPDGSNFTLKIRSTKLEDSAMYFCASSEAGLYEQYFGPGTRLTVT.

The rearrangement links TRBV6-1 to TRBJ2-2; a weak D match, TRBD1 (6 bases). This CDR3 spans 17 amino acids. Germline V gene lookup returns CDR1 MNHNS and CDR2 SASEGT. The V gene lost 4 bases and the J gene lost 4 bases, with 19 bases spanning the gap. CDR3 DNA: TGTGCCAGCAGTGGAAGCGTCAGGGGCTGGAGCACCGGGGAGCTGTTTTTT. Amino acids: CASSGSVRGWSTGELFF.

This clone appeared a few times. This chain links TRBV21-1 with TRBJ2-2; TRBD2 is the table's D call and was not checked against the DNA. TRBV21-1 is designated a pseudogene. The CDR3 loop spans 13 amino acids. CDR3 in DNA: TGTGCCAGCAGTAGAAGCATAACCGGGGAGCTGTTTTTT. Protein: CASSRSITGELFF.

The chain recombines TRBV14 with TRBJ2-5; D might be TRBD1 or TRBD2, each matching 5 bases. V gave up 1 base and J gave up 4 bases, with 10 bases separating them. CDR1 SGHDN and CDR2 FVKESK come from the germline V gene. This CDR3 region has 14 residues. CDR3 DNA: TGTGCCAGCAGCCAAGCCGGGACCCTAGAGACCCAGTACTTC. It yields the protein CASSQAGTLETQYF.

V usage is TRBV6-4 and J usage is TRBJ1-2, with TRBD1 matching 7 bases. The CDR3 covers 13 residues. Germline CDR1 is MRHNA and CDR2 is SNTAGT. V shed 7 bases, J shed 2 bases, and the junction held 4 bases outside the gene matches. CDR3 sequence (DNA): TGTGCCAGCAAAGGGACAGACAACTATGGCTACACCTTC. Encoded protein: CASKGTDNYGYTF.

This clone was counted once. The chain combines TRBV7-9 with TRBJ2-1; D is perhaps TRBD2 (6 bases). Germline CDR1 SEHNR, CDR2 FQNEAQ (reference sequence). CDR3 size: 14 residues. The V and J ends lost 5 bases and 7 bases respectively, with 15 bases between them. The CDR3 sequence: CASSPRGGENEQFF. CDR3 DNA: TGTGCCAGCAGCCCTCGAGGAGGGGAGAATGAGCAGTTCTTC. Variable domain in full (rest from reference TRBV7-9 and TRBJ2-1): DTGVSQNPRHKITKRGQNVTFRCDPISEHNRLYWYRQTLGQGPEFLTYFQNEAQLEKSRLLSDRFSAERPKGSFSTLEIQRTEQGDSAMYLCASSPRGGENEQFFGPGTRLTVL.